Listed here is a single TCR beta chain. The antigen this receptor binds is unknown. Base qualities are not at hand, and no much larger clone is one base apart. The data belong to a study of blood T cell repertoires in COVID-19 (dated by TCRdb to about 2020). For the wider study: Samples covering the acute and convalescent phases of COVID-19 were provided by collaborators in the United States, Italy and Spain. The dataset comprised deeply sampled blood TCRbeta repertoires from subjects exposed to, actively infected with, or recovered from COVID-19. The material from the prospective study consisted of cDNA or gDNA derived from T cells, B-cell-depleted T cells, or PBMCs. A de-identified subject ID, COVID-19 status, age in years and sex were almost always included in the sample metadata. The samples were drawn from the first 160 participants of the ongoing ImmuneRACE study and from 950 to 1,500 subjects provided by 6 global collaborators. Where available, HLA class I and class II types were obtained from metadata supplied by the sample provider rather than from assay-based typing. The repertoires were released in a freely available public database meant as a resource for research on the immune response to SARS-CoV-2.

TCRbeta CDR3 regions were amplified from genomic DNA by means of the immunoSEQ Assay, a bias-controlled multiplex PCR. For the original study's pipeline: Nucleated cell counts per sample were estimated from amplification of reference gene primers within the assay. Sequence reads were collapsed and filtered to measure the absolute abundance of every unique TCRbeta CDR3 rearrangement. Productive Simpson clonality was computed per sample as the square root of Simpson's diversity index over productive rearrangements. The table comes from immuneACCESS by way of TCRdb, which keeps in-frame sequences with V and J called. Part of the clones is missing from these tables; in studies checked, under half for an unresolved V gene and the rest for unknown reasons. V, J and clone size are those of that table, while D and trimming were read from the DNA. The sample table lists fewer than 150,000 clones, about 80% of them with a count of one. Approximately 9% of the sample lies in the top ten.

Beyond this particular receptor, the publication reports: The amount of clinical and demographic metadata varied by source and participant and was provided uncurated.

Whole blood was collected in K2EDTA tubes by collaborating institutions according to the institutions' own protocols. For TCRbeta analysis, collaborator samples were shipped as frozen whole blood, as isolated PBMCs, or as DNA extracted from either sample type. V is reduced by 0 bases and J by 5 bases, leaving a spacing of 13 bases between them. CDR1 and CDR2 are read off the germline V gene as ENHRY and SYGVKD. From its cysteine to its phenylalanine, the CDR3 spans 15 amino acids. The CDR3 DNA has 45 bases and is translated from base 1. The sequenced material came from peripheral blood. This clonotype was sampled from a woman of 80 years or more in a cohort sampled during active or convalescent COVID-19. The rearrangement joined TRBV10-3 to TRBJ1-1; the D gene remains uncertain. The DNA is as follows: TGTGCCATCAGTGAGTCGGGTGGGAGTAGGACTGAAGCTTTCTTT. Translated, it reads CAISESGGSRTEAFF.